This T cell receptor beta chain was recovered during a study of shared clonotypes between healthy human individuals. V shed 7 bases and J shed 0 bases, with 10 bases lying between them. CDR3 length equals 15 residues. CDR1 is LNHDA, CDR2 SQIVND, per germline (reference sequence). This table comes from immunoSEQ multiplex PCR, and its TCRdb copy is limited to in-frame clones, with some not included. The table lists 950,000 to 1,200,000 clones, 77% of them singletons, with almost 0.9% in the top ten. The rearrangement links TRBV19 to TRBJ2-6; D ambiguous. Sequenced input: memory CD4+ T cells from PBMCs. Subset defined: CD45RA-negative fraction. This TCR was recovered from a man younger than 35 in good health. Some clones in this sample may be carry-over from other donors' samples. The DNA for the CDR3 is TGTGCCAGTAAAGTCAGTGTCTCTGGGGCCAACGTCCTGACTTTC. Translating it yields CASKVSVSGANVLTF.